The TCR beta chain under discussion was sequenced for a study of response to subunit inactivated influenza vaccine. TCRdb independently ran MiXCR on the RT-PCR reads; one entry per CDR3 protein. The data hold about 700,000 distinct CDR3 sequences, with more than 11% observed a single time. The ends were cut back, 2 bases at V and 8 bases at J, with 12 bases in the middle. Germline lookup yields CDR1 WSHSY and CDR2 SAAADI. This CDR3 has 14 amino acids. Overall study results and limits: The authors put forward the suggestion that each seasonal influenza vaccination may bring in only a limited number of new T cells.

A note on this clonotype: Its specificity is unknown.

This rearrangement joins TRBV10-2 to TRBJ2-2, with D unresolved. The sample consisted of PBMCs from blood, taken about 14 days before vaccination. This receptor was identified in a man aged 50-60 years who received an inactivated influenza vaccine. CDR3 bases: TGCGCCAGCAGTGAGGTGCCCGGACCGGGGGAGCTGTTTTTT. It translates to CASSEVPGPGELFF.